The clone carrying this TCR beta chain was counted once. This record comes from a study of blood T cell repertoires in COVID-19. Study in general: Samples of COVID-19 (acute and convalescent) were obtained from the United States, Italy and Spain. From T cells, B-cell-depleted T cells, or PBMCs came the material, which was cDNA or gDNA.

In the original workflow: It was from reference gene primer amplification that nucleated cell counts were estimated. Clones were sequenced by immunoSEQ multiplex PCR, and TCRdb holds only the in-frame ones, with some missing. V and J calls and clone size come straight from that table; D and trimming were deduced from the DNA. Of some 130,000 clones detected, over 85% appear once; the ten largest clones hold under 4.5%. CDR1 MNHNY and CDR2 SVGAGI come from the germline V gene (reference sequence). The CDR3 length is 14 residues. V was clipped by 5 bases and J by 11 bases; unmatched bases: 14. The clonotype was recovered from a man aged 50 to 60 with active COVID-19. Input material: peripheral blood. J is TRBJ1-1 and V is TRBV6-6, with TRBD1 matching over 7 bases. CDR3 coding DNA: TGTGCCAGCAGTCCCGGACAGGTCGGCTGGTGGGCTTTCTTT. This encodes CASSPGQVGWWAFF.